This T cell receptor (beta chain) was documented in a study of blood T cell repertoires in COVID-19. Sequencing was performed with immunoSEQ multiplex PCR; in TCRdb, only in-frame clones are kept and a portion is missing. The table includes around 310,000 clones, nearly 90% detected once. The CDR3 is made up of 19 amino acids. V shed 4 bases and J 0 bases; nucleotides not matched to a gene: 13. From germline, CDR1 is SGHDN and CDR2 FVKESK. Participants came from roughly 23 US areas, aged roughly 18 to 90 years. Sequenced input: PBMCs or T cells enriched from blood (not recorded which). This TCR derives from a woman under 40 who had recovered from COVID-19. The gene calls are TRBV14 and TRBJ2-1, with 9 nucleotides matching TRBD1. The CDR3, as DNA: TGTGCCAGCAGCCGCCACGGACAGGGGACGTTGAGCTCCTACAATGAGCAGTTCTTC. It encodes CASSRHGQGTLSSYNEQFF.